This T cell receptor beta chain was obtained from a study of identical twins. This clonotype was seen only a few times. A single record per CDR3 protein comes from TCRdb applying MiXCR to the 5' RACE reads. The sample holds about 530,000 distinct CDR3 sequences; approximately 14% are singletons and the top ten take roughly 0.4%. Healthy Caucasians, and only they, were the donors. This sample was also put to use in a study of yellow fever vaccine responses in identical twins.

The sample comprised CD4+ T cells sorted from blood. This sequence originates from a woman under 30 in good health.

CDR3 sequence (DNA): TGTGCCAGCAGCTACGATCTAGTTAAGGAGACCCAGTACTTC. This gives the protein CASSYDLVKETQYF. The chain uses TRBV4-2 and TRBJ2-5; D is unresolved. The V end was cut by 5 bases, the J end by 5 bases, with 15 bases between. CDR3 length equals 14 residues. CDR1 LGHNA and CDR2 YNFKEQ come from the germline V gene.